Described below is a single T cell receptor beta chain sequence and its context. Its antigen is currently unknown. The record originates from a study of T cell repertoires in cytomegalovirus infection. Background on the study: CMV infection plus the matching HLA type was flagged by public TCR beta signatures.

Trimming stripped 3 bases from V and 0 bases from J, with 8 bases between. The CDR3 extends over 14 amino acids. Germline CDR1 SGHDN, CDR2 FVKESK. MiXCR was run by TCRdb on the reads, yielding one entry per CDR3 protein. Of about 920,000 distinct CDR3 sequences listed, around a third are singletons. The V call is TRBV14, the J call TRBJ1-1; D is undetermined. This TCR was sampled from a human donor in good health (CMV status not recorded). Some clones in this sample may be carry-over from other donors' samples. The sample consisted of cultured CD8+ T cells from PBMCs, taken from culture after CMV antigen stimulation. The CDR3 spells CASSHLKLNTEAFF. The CDR3 bases are TGTGCCAGCAGCCATTTGAAGTTGAACACTGAAGCTTTCTTT.